Reported below is one T cell receptor beta chain. Its target is unknown. The entry originates in a study of blood T cells in healthy people across ages. Background on the study: Capturing about one barcoded beta molecule per two T cells was achieved by template switching.

Using a J-beta primer mix together with a sample-barcoded 5' primer, a second PCR was run for roughly 6 to 11 cycles. From the 5' RACE reads, TCRdb called clonotypes with MiXCR, one entry per CDR3 protein. The table lists about 1.4 million distinct CDR3 sequences, roughly 64% of them singletons. The CDR3 loop spans 15 amino acids. Germline V lookup: CDR1 SEHNR, CDR2 FQNEAQ (reference sequence). V lost 3 bases and J lost 13; bases outside the gene matches: 15. Overall study findings and caveats: Among long-lived donors, naive CD4+ cells were more numerous and diversity higher than in aged donors.

Sequencing was done on a sample of blood. The receptor was isolated from a man younger than 35 in good health. The J gene is TRBJ2-4, the V gene TRBV7-9; 7 bases agree with TRBD1. In DNA form, the CDR3 reads TGTGCCAGCAGCTTTACCACCAACAGGGGTGAAGAGCAGTACTTC. It specifies CASSFTTNRGEEQYF.